Presented here are 27 T cell receptor beta chains from one specimen sequenced in a study of T cells in Graves' hyperthyroidism and ophthalmopathy. The TCR beta CDR3 regions underwent amplification using RNA transcripts as the source. The HTBI primer set was used in a first-round RT-PCR of the TCR CDR3. TCRdb processed the multiplex PCR reads anew with MiXCR; each CDR3 protein has one entry. The table has about 680,000 distinct CDR3 sequences, just over 35% seen once. Sequencing input: blood. The receptors originated from a woman aged 40-49 years with Graves' hyperthyroidism.

This chain links TRBV4-3 with TRBJ2-6; D is undetermined. The germline gives CDR1 LGHNA, CDR2 YSLEER. The CDR3 runs to 17 residues. V was clipped by 1 base and J by 4 bases, with 14 bases between them. The CDR3 DNA sequence: TGCGCCAGCAGCCAAGGGACGGCTGTGGTCGGGGCCAACGTCCTGACTTTC. Its translation: CASSQGTAVVGANVLTF.

This clonotype was seen a handful of times. The chain uses TRBV7-2 and TRBJ2-7; D gene ambiguous. V shed 5 bases and J shed 4 bases, with 15 bases lying between them. Per germline, CDR1 SGHTA and CDR2 FQGNSA. The CDR3 has 14 residues. The CDR3 DNA reads as TGTGCCAGCAGCCCCCAATCACTCCATTACGAGCAGTACTTC. Translated: CASSPQSLHYEQYF.

This clonotype appeared many times. The J gene is TRBJ1-1, the V gene TRBV7-2; TRBD1 aligns across 10 bases. Trimming took 6 bases from V and 5 from J; bases not matched to a gene: 6. This CDR3 is 14 amino acids long. Germline V gene data show CDR1 as SGHTA and CDR2 as FQGNSA. The CDR3 sequence: CASRGTGEGTEAFF. In DNA, the CDR3 is TGTGCCAGCAGGGGGACAGGGGAAGGAACTGAAGCTTTCTTT.

The rearrangement links TRBV14 to TRBJ2-5, with D possibly matching TRBD1 (6 bases). Germline V gene sequence: CDR1 SGHDN, CDR2 FVKESK. The ends were cut back, 0 bases at V and 3 bases at J, with 17 bases in the middle. CDR3 length: 17 residues. Written as DNA, the CDR3 is TGTGCCAGCAGCCAAGAAAAACGCAGGGGCGTGGAAGAGACCCAGTACTTC. Encoded protein: CASSQEKRRGVEETQYF.

The genes are TRBV12-3 or TRBV12-4 and TRBJ2-2; 13 bases match TRBD2. The trim removed 6 bases at V and 9 bases at J, leaving 13 bases unmatched. The CDR3 covers 17 residues. CDR3 amino acids: CASRPMRTSGSGWELFF. CDR3 DNA sequence: TGTGCCAGCAGACCTATGAGGACTAGCGGGAGTGGATGGGAGCTGTTTTTT.

This clonotype showed up many times. The chain combines TRBV7-2 with TRBJ2-7; 10 bases agree with TRBD1. CDR1 is SGHTA, CDR2 FQGNSA, per germline. With V trimmed by 6 bases and J by 2 bases, 7 bases remained unmatched. There are 15 residues in the CDR3. CDR3 DNA: TGTGCCAGCAGACCCGGACAGGGGGGGACCTACGAGCAGTACTTC. This encodes CASRPGQGGTYEQYF.

As concerns this clonotype: Compared with germline, one end of the junction differs, possibly owing to a read error. V usage is TRBV10-3 and J usage is TRBJ1-2, with D perhaps matching TRBD1 (6 bases). There are 14 residues in the CDR3. The germline gives CDR1 ENHRY, CDR2 SYGVKD. This CDR3 is CASSEGGTNYGYTF. The DNA for the CDR3 is TGTGCCAGCAGTGAGGGGGGTACTAACTATGGCTACACCTTC.

Details on this clonotype: A junction end diverges from the germline sequence, so it may reflect a read error. The gene calls are TRBV5-1 and TRBJ2-5; the match to TRBD2 covers 7 bases. The CDR3 runs 15 residues. CDR1 SGHRS and CDR2 YFSETQ come from the germline V gene. The DNA for the CDR3 is TGCGCCGGCAGCTTGGGGCTAGCGGCGCAAGAGACCCAGTACTTC. Its protein product is CAGSLGLAAQETQYF.

This clonotype was seen repeatedly, ten times or more. An end of the junction does not agree with germline; a read error may underlie this. The CDR3 region has the DNA TGTGCCACCAGCCACACTAGCGGGGCCGGAAAGACTTTT. It yields the protein CATSHTSGAGKTF. The chain employs TRBV24-1 and TRBJ2-2; 10 bases agree with TRBD2. Germline loops: CDR1 KGHDR, CDR2 SFDVKD. This CDR3 is built from 13 residues.

In its sample, this clonotype was seen many times. This chain's CDR3 is CASSRRANTEAFF. CDR3 nucleotide sequence: TGTGCCAGCAGCAGACGGGCGAACACTGAAGCTTTCTTT. The chain couples TRBV7-2 to TRBJ1-1, with D uncertain. The CDR3 length is 13 residues. The germline V and J ends were trimmed by 5 bases and 1 base, with 8 bases remaining between them. Germline CDR1 reads SGHTA; CDR2 reads FQGNSA.

As regards this clonotype: This clone may be a read error of a much larger clone one base away. V is TRBV25-1 and J is TRBJ1-1; no firm D call. The V and J ends lost 4 bases and 4 bases respectively, with 13 bases between them. Germline loops: CDR1 MGHDK, CDR2 SYGVNS. This CDR3 contains 14 residues. The CDR3 loop reads CASSAQPLSTEAFF. CDR3 sequence (DNA): TGTGCCAGCAGTGCCCAACCTCTGTCCACTGAAGCTTTCTTT.

The rearrangement links TRBV29-1 to TRBJ1-5, with no clear D. The CDR3 has 13 residues. The V and J ends lost 3 bases and 9 bases respectively, with 15 bases between them. Germline CDR1 is SQVTM and CDR2 is ANQGSEA. The DNA for the CDR3 is TGCAGCGTTGACGACGGGGTAGGGAGGCCCCAGCATTTT. Its translation is CSVDDGVGRPQHF.

At least ten counts were recorded for this clonotype. The rearrangement joins TRBV9 to TRBJ2-7, with 8 bases matching TRBD1. The junction had 7 bases not matched to a gene; V was cut back by 3 bases and J by 5 bases. The CDR3 totals 14 residues. The V gene's germline CDR1 is SGDLS and CDR2 YYNGEE. For the CDR3, the DNA is TGTGCCAGCAGCGCCATGTCAGGGGGCAACGAGCAGTACTTC. This gives the protein CASSAMSGGNEQYF. Together with reference TRBV9 and TRBJ2-7, the CDR3 gives the full variable domain: DSGVTQTPKHLITATGQRVTLRCSPRSGDLSVYWYQQSLDQGLQFLIQYYNGEERAKGNILERFSAQQFPDLHSELNLSSLELGDSALYFCASSAMSGGNEQYFGPGTRLTVT.

The gene calls are TRBV11-2 and TRBJ2-5; 8 nucleotides align to TRBD2. The germline gives CDR1 SGHAT, CDR2 FQNNGV. The ends lost 7 bases at V and 5 bases at J; junction bases unmatched: 15. The CDR3 sequence is 16 residues long. In nucleotides, the CDR3 is TGTGCCAGCACCCTGATGGCGGGGGGAGTAGGGGAGACCCAGTACTTC. This sequence encodes CASTLMAGGVGETQYF.

The chain is built from TRBV28 and TRBJ1-4; weak D call: TRBD1 (5 bases). This CDR3 spans 15 amino acids. V was clipped by 2 bases and J by 6 bases, with 13 bases between them. The V gene's germline CDR1 is MDHEN and CDR2 SYDVKM. The CDR3 DNA sequence: TGTGCCAGCAGTTTAGAAGGGGAAGCGGATGAAAAACTGTTTTTT. It is translated as CASSLEGEADEKLFF.

The chain is built from TRBV29-1 and TRBJ2-5; D is unclear. The CDR3 has 15 residues. Trimming cost V 3 bases and J 0 bases, with 14 bases left between them. Germline V gene data show CDR1 as SQVTM and CDR2 as ANQGSEA. The CDR3 DNA reads as TGCAGCGTTGAGGGCAGATGGCCGGACCAAGAGACCCAGTACTTC. Protein sequence: CSVEGRWPDQETQYF.

This chain connects TRBV6-5 to TRBJ2-2; TRBD2 matches at 8 bases. This CDR3 has 16 amino acids. The germline V gene has CDR1 MNHEY and CDR2 SVGAGI. J was trimmed by 3 bases and V by 5 bases; bases with no gene match: 8. The CDR3, as DNA: TGTGCCAGCAGTCCCGTGGGACTAGATCACACCGGGGAGCTGTTTTTT. Protein: CASSPVGLDHTGELFF.

This chain uses TRBV7-9 with TRBJ1-5, with 7 nucleotides matching TRBD1. Germline V lookup: CDR1 SEHNR, CDR2 FQNEAQ (reference sequence). V lost 6 bases and J lost 11; bases outside the gene matches: 13. The length of the CDR3 is 14 residues. The CDR3 spells CASRKTGLGETQHF. Here the CDR3 DNA reads TGTGCCAGCAGGAAGACAGGGCTGGGGGAGACCCAGCATTTT.

Concerning this clonotype itself: This is likely a read error, given that the CDR3 carries no conserved phenylalanine or tryptophan at its end. This chain's CDR3 is CASSDNSEGQPQHS. In DNA, the CDR3 is TGCGCCAGCAGTGACAATTCAGAAGGTCAGCCCCAGCATTCT. The genes are TRBV10-2 and TRBJ1-5, with D hard to call. The CDR3 runs to 14 residues. Per the germline V gene, CDR1 is WSHSY and CDR2 is SAAADI. V lost 3 bases and J 6 bases, leaving 12 bases between the germline ends.

This clonotype has more than one count but fewer than ten. The chain is built from TRBV29-1 and TRBJ1-2; 10 positions match TRBD1. This CDR3 is 14 amino acids long. Germline V CDR1 and CDR2: SQVTM, ANQGSEA. With V trimmed by 4 bases and J by 4 bases, 6 bases remained unmatched. The CDR3 coding sequence is TGCAGCGTTGTGGGGGACAGGGGCATCTATGGCTACACCTTC. This translates into CSVVGDRGIYGYTF.

The chain employs TRBV11-2 and TRBJ1-4, with D uncertain. V was cut by 1 base and J by 10 bases, with 7 bases left in between. Germline lookup yields CDR1 SGHAT and CDR2 FQNNGV. CDR3 length: 12 residues. CDR3 residues: CASSLGEGKLFF. Here the CDR3 DNA reads TGTGCCAGCAGCTTAGGGGAGGGAAAACTGTTTTTT. Combining the CDR3 with reference TRBV11-2 and TRBJ1-4 gives the whole variable domain EAGVAQSPRYKIIEKRQSVAFWCNPISGHATLYWYQQILGQGPKLLIQFQNNGVVDDSQLPKDRFSAERLKGVDSTLKIQPAKLEDSAVYLCASSLGEGKLFFGSGTQLSVL.

V gene TRBV28 combines with J gene TRBJ1-4; D is possibly TRBD1 (5 bases). This CDR3 spans 12 amino acids. Trimming stripped 4 bases from V and 10 bases from J, with 10 bases between. The germline V gene encodes CDR1 MDHEN and CDR2 SYDVKM. The CDR3 reads CASSSTVTKLFF. The DNA of the CDR3 is TGTGCCAGCAGTTCGACAGTAACAAAACTGTTTTTT. The full variable domain, rest sourced from reference TRBV28 and TRBJ1-4, is DVKVTQSSRYLVKRTGEKVFLECVQDMDHENMFWYRQDPGLGLRLIYFSYDVKMKEKGDIPEGYSVSREKKERFSLILESASTNQTSMYLCASSSTVTKLFFGSGTQLSVL.

This clonotype has just a few counts. V gene TRBV10-3 combines with J gene TRBJ1-5; maybe TRBD1 (5 bases). The CDR3 consists of 14 residues. The germline V gene has CDR1 ENHRY and CDR2 SYGVKD. V lost 7 bases and J lost 0, with 10 bases in between. CDR3 sequence reads: CAIKIGASNQPQHF. The CDR3 bases are TGTGCCATCAAGATCGGGGCTAGCAATCAGCCCCAGCATTTT.

The sample holds many counts of this clonotype. The rearrangement uses TRBV2 and TRBJ2-7; D is undetermined. This CDR3 spans 10 amino acids. Germline V gene lookup returns CDR1 SNHLY and CDR2 FYNNEI. Trimming took 3 bases from V and 3 from J, leaving 0 bases between them. CDR3 region: CASSDYEQYF. For the CDR3, the DNA is TGTGCCAGCAGTGACTACGAGCAGTACTTC.

As regards this clonotype: This could be a read error, since a much larger clone is one nucleotide away. V gene TRBV25-1 combines with J gene TRBJ1-2, with 7 bases lining up with TRBD1. The germline V gene encodes CDR1 MGHDK and CDR2 SYGVNS. This CDR3 spans 14 amino acids. CDR3 in DNA: TGTGCCGGCAGCCAGGGGACAGATCACTATGGCTACACCTTC. It is translated as CAGSQGTDHYGYTF.

J is TRBJ1-5 and V is TRBV7-3; 7 nucleotides match TRBD1. CDR3 size: 14 residues. Germline assignment: CDR1 SGHTA and CDR2 FQGTGA. Trimming cost V 3 bases and J 11 bases; bases outside gene matches: 10. The CDR3 is CASSFSQGQETQHF. CDR3 nucleotides: TGTGCCAGCAGCTTCTCACAGGGGCAAGAGACCCAGCATTTT.

This clonotype was observed a handful of times. V gene TRBV7-2 combines with J gene TRBJ1-2; the D gene is possibly TRBD1 (5 bases). Germline CDR1 is SGHTA and CDR2 is FQGNSA. The CDR3 is 14 amino acids. Trimming stripped 2 bases from V and 5 bases from J, with 12 bases between. The chain's CDR3 is CASSLRQKEYGYTF. Here the CDR3 DNA reads TGTGCCAGCAGCTTAAGACAGAAAGAATATGGCTACACCTTC. Full variable domain (remainder filled in from reference TRBV7-2 and TRBJ1-2): GAGVSQSPSNKVTEKGKDVELRCDPISGHTALYWYRQSLGQGLEFLIYFQGNSAPDKSGLPSDRFSAERTGGSVSTLTIQRTQQEDSAVYLCASSLRQKEYGYTFGSGTRLTVV.